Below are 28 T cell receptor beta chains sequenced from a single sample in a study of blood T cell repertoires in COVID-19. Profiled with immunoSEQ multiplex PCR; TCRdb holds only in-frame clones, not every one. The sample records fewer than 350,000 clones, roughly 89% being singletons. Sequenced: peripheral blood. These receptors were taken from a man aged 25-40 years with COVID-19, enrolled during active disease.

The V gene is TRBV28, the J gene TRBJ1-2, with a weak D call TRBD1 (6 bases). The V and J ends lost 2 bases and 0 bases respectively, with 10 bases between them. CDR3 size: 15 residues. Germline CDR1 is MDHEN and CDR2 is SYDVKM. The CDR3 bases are TGTGCCAGCAGTTTAATCGGGACACCTAACTATGGCTACACCTTC. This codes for CASSLIGTPNYGYTF.

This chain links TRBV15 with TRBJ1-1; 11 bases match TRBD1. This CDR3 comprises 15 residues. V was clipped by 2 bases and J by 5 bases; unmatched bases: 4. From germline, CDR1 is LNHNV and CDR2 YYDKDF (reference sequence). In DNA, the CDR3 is TGTGCCACCAGCAGACCGGACAGGGGGCTAACTGAAGCTTTCTTT. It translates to CATSRPDRGLTEAFF.

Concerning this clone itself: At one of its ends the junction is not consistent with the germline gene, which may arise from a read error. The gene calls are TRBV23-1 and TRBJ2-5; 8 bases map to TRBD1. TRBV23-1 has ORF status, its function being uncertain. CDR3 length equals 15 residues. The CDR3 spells CASSQSWDRQETQYF. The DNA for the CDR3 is TGCGCCAGCAGCCAATCTTGGGACAGGCAAGAGACCCAGTACTTC.

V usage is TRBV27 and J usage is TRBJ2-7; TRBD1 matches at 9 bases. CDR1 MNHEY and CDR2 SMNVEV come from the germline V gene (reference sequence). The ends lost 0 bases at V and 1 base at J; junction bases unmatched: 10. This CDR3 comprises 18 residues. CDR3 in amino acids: CASSLSSRWGQGSYEQYF. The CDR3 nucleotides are TGTGCCAGCAGTTTATCTAGCAGGTGGGGACAGGGATCCTACGAGCAGTACTTC.

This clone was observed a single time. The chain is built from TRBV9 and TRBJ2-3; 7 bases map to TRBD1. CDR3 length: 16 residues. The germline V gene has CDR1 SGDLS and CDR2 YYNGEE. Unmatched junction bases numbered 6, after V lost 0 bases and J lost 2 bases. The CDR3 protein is CASSVGGRGYTDTQYF. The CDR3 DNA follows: TGTGCCAGCAGCGTAGGGGGCAGGGGGTACACAGATACGCAGTATTTT. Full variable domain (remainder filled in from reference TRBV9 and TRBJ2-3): DSGVTQTPKHLITATGQRVTLRCSPRSGDLSVYWYQQSLDQGLQFLIQYYNGEERAKGNILERFSAQQFPDLHSELNLSSLELGDSALYFCASSVGGRGYTDTQYFGPGTRLTVL.

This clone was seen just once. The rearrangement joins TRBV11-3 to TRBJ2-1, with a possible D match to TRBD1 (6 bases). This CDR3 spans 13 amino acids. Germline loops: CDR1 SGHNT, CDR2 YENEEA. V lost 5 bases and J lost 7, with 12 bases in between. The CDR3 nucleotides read TGTGCCAGCAGCCTACAAGACAGGAATGAGCAGTTCTTC. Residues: CASSLQDRNEQFF.

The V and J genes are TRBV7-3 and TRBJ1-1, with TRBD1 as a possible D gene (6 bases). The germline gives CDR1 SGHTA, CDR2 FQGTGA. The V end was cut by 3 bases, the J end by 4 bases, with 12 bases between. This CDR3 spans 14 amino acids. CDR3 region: CASSLAGESTEAFF. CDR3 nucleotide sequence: TGTGCCAGCAGCTTGGCAGGGGAGAGCACTGAAGCTTTCTTT.

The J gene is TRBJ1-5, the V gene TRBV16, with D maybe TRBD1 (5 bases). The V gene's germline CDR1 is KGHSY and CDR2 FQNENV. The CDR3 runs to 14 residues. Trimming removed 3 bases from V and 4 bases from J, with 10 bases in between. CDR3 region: CASSHRGGNQPQHF. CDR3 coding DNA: TGTGCCAGCAGCCACCGGGGGGGGAATCAGCCCCAGCATTTT.

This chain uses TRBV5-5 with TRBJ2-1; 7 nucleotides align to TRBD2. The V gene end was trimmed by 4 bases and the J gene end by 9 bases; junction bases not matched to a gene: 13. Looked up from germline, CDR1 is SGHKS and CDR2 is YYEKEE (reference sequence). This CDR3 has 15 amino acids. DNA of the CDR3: TGTGCCAGCAGCCCCACCCCGTGGGAGGGCCCTGAGCAGTTCTTC. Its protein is CASSPTPWEGPEQFF.

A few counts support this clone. This CDR3 reads CASTRTYAANEKLFF. CDR3 DNA: TGTGCCAGCACCCGCACTTACGCGGCTAATGAAAAACTGTTTTTT. The chain employs TRBV7-6 and TRBJ1-4; D gene unclear. Germline-derived CDR1 and CDR2 are SGHVS and FNYEAQ. Deletions cut 7 bases from V and 3 bases from J, with 15 bases between. The CDR3 consists of 15 residues.

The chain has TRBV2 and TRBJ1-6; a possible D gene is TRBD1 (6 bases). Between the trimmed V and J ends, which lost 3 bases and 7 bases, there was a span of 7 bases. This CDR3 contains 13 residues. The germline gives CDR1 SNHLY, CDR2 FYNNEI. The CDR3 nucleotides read TGTGCCAGCAGTGACAGGGGCAATTCACCCCTCCACTTT. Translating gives CASSDRGNSPLHF.

The CDR3, as DNA: TGTGCCAGCACCTGGGGGGGAAGGCAGCCCCAGCATTTT. Translating it yields CASTWGGRQPQHF. The chain couples TRBV2 to TRBJ1-5; D might be TRBD1 (5 bases). Trimming took 7 bases from V and 7 from J, leaving 14 bases between them. Germline lookup yields CDR1 SNHLY and CDR2 FYNNEI. This CDR3 is 13 amino acids long. Full variable domain (rest looked up from reference TRBV2 and TRBJ1-5): EPEVTQTPSHQVTQMGQEVILRCVPISNHLYFYWYRQILGQKVEFLVSFYNNEISEKSEIFDDQFSVERPDGSNFTLKIRSTKLEDSAMYFCASTWGGRQPQHFGDGTRLSIL.

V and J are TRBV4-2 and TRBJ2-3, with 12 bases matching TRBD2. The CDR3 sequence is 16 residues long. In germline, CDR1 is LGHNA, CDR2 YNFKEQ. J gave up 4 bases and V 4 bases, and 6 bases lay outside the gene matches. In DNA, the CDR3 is TGTGCCAGCAGCCCGCAGACTAGCGGGAGATCAGATACGCAGTATTTT. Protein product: CASSPQTSGRSDTQYF.

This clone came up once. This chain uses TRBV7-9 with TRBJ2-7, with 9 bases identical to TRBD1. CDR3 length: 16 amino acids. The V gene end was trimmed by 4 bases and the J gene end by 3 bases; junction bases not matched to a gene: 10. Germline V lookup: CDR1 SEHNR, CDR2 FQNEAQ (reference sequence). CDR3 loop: CASSSMIGQGHYEQYF. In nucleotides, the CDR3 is TGTGCCAGCAGCTCGATGATAGGACAGGGGCACTACGAGCAGTACTTC.

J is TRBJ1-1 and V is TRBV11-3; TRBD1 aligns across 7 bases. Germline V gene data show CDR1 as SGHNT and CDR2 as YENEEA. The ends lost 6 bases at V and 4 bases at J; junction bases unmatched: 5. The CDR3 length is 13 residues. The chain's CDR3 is CASSWTGGTEAFF. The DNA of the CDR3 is TGTGCCAGCAGTTGGACAGGAGGCACTGAAGCTTTCTTT.

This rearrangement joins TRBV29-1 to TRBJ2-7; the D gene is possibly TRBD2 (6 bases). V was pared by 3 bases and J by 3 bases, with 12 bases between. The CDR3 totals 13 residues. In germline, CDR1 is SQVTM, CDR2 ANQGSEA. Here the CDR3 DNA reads TGCAGCGTTGAGGACCCCGGGGGCTACGAGCAGTACTTC. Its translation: CSVEDPGGYEQYF.

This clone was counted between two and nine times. The CDR3 spells CASSESGGASYNEQFF. The CDR3 region has the DNA TGTGCCAGCAGTGAAAGCGGGGGGGCCTCCTACAATGAGCAGTTCTTC. The chain recombines TRBV6-4 with TRBJ2-1; 10 bases line up with TRBD2. This CDR3 has 16 amino acids. V lost 3 bases and J lost 0; bases outside the gene matches: 2. Germline V gene sequence: CDR1 MRHNA, CDR2 SNTAGT.

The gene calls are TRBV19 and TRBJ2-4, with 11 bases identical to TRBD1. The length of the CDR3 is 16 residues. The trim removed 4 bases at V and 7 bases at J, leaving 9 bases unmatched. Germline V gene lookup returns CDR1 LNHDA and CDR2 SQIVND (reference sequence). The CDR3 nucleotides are TGTGCCAGTAGTACAACCGGGACAGGGGGTTTCAACATTCAGTACTTC. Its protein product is CASSTTGTGGFNIQYF.

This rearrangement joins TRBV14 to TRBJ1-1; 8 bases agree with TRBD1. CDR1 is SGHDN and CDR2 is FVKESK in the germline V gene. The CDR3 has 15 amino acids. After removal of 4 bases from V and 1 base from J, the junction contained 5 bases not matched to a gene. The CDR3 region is CASSLLGQGNTEAFF. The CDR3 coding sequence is TGTGCCAGCAGCCTCCTTGGACAGGGGAACACTGAAGCTTTCTTT. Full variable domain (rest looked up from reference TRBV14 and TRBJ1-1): EAGVTQFPSHSVIEKGQTVTLRCDPISGHDNLYWYRRVMGKEIKFLLHFVKESKQDESGMPNNRFLAERTGGTYSTLKVQPAELEDSGVYFCASSLLGQGNTEAFFGQGTRLTVV.

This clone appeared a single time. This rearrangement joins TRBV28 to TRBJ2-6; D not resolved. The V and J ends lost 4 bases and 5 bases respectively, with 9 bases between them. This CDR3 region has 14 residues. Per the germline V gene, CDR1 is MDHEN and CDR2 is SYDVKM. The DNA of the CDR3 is TGTGCCAGCAGTTCCTCTTCTAGGGCCAACGTCCTGACTTTC. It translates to CASSSSSRANVLTF.

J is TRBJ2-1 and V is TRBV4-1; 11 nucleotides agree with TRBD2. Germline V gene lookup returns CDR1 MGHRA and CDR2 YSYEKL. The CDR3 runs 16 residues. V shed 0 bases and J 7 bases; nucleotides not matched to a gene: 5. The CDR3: CASSQESSGGANEQFF. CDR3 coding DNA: TGCGCCAGCAGCCAAGAAAGTAGCGGGGGGGCTAATGAGCAGTTCTTC.

CDR3 in amino acids: CASSALPGTGAGANVLTF. The CDR3 coding sequence is TGTGCCAGTAGTGCCCTTCCCGGGACAGGGGCTGGGGCCAACGTCCTGACTTTC. The chain employs TRBV19 and TRBJ2-6, with 10 bases fitting TRBD1. The trim removed 5 bases at V and 2 bases at J, leaving 9 bases unmatched. Germline V gene data show CDR1 as LNHDA and CDR2 as SQIVND (reference sequence). CDR3 length equals 18 residues.

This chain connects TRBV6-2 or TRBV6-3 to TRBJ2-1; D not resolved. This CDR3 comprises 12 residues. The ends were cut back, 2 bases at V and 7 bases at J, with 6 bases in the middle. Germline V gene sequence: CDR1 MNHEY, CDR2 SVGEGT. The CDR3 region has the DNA TGTGCCAGCAGTTACATTATAAATGAGCAGTTCTTC. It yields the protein CASSYIINEQFF.

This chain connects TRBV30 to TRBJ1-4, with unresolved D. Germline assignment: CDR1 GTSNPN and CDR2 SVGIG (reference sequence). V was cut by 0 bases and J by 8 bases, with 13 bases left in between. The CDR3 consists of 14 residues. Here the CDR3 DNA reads TGTGCCTGGAGTGTGGGCCTTTCGGGGGAAAAACTGTTTTTT. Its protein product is CAWSVGLSGEKLFF.

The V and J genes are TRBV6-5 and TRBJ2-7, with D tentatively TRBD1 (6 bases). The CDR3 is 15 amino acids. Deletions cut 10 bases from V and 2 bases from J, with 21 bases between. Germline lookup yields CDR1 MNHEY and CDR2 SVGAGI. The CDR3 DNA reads TGTGCCACCTTCCCTACAGGGACCCTCACCTACGAGCAGTACTTC. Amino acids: CATFPTGTLTYEQYF.

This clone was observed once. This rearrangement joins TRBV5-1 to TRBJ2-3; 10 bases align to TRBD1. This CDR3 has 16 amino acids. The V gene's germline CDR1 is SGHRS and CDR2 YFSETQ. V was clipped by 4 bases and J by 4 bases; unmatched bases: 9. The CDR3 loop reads CASSSTGTGVSDTQYF. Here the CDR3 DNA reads TGCGCCAGCAGCAGCACCGGGACAGGGGTATCAGATACGCAGTATTTT.

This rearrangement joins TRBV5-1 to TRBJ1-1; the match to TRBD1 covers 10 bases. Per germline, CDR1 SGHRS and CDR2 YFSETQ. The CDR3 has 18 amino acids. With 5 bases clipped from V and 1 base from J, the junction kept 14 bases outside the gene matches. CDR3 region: CASSSTDRGLVANTEAFF. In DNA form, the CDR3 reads TGCGCCAGCAGTTCCACCGACAGGGGGCTGGTGGCGAACACTGAAGCTTTCTTT.

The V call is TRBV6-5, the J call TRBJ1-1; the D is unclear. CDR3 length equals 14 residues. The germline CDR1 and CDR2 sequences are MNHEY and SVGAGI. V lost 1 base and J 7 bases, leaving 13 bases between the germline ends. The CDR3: CASSYWRAVNEAFF. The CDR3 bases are TGTGCCAGCAGTTACTGGAGGGCAGTAAATGAAGCTTTCTTT.